What follows are 26 T cell receptor beta chains derived from one specimen sequenced in a study of control samples from healthy donors and cancer patients. Only in-frame clones appear in the TCRdb table, and some are missing; sequencing was by immunoSEQ multiplex PCR. This sample has 150,000 to 200,000 clones, with 91% found just once. Material for sequencing was blood. These receptors all stem from a woman in her thirties in good health.

The chain employs TRBV25-1 and TRBJ2-5; 11 bases line up with TRBD2. The CDR3 length is 17 residues. CDR1 and CDR2 (germline): MGHDK, SYGVNS. The trim removed 5 bases at V and 1 base at J, leaving 9 bases unmatched. CDR3 nucleotides: TGTGCCAGCAGTAAATCCGGGACTAGCGGAGTCCAAGAGACCCAGTACTTC. It yields the protein CASSKSGTSGVQETQYF.

This clone has a single count. V is TRBV6-5 and J is TRBJ1-1; D not certain. CDR1 and CDR2 (germline): MNHEY, SVGAGI. V shed 2 bases and J shed 7 bases, with 11 bases lying between them. The CDR3 length is 13 residues. The CDR3 loop is CASSYGGRVEAFF. The DNA of the CDR3 is TGTGCCAGCAGTTACGGTGGACGGGTTGAAGCTTTCTTT.

The genes are TRBV5-8 and TRBJ1-1, with 9 positions matching TRBD1. From germline, CDR1 is SGHTS and CDR2 YDEGEE. The CDR3 consists of 16 residues. Trimming removed 5 bases from V and 1 base from J; junction bases left unmatched: 9. The DNA of the CDR3 is TGTGCCAGCAGACCCGGGACAGGGACCCCGAACACTGAAGCTTTCTTT. Protein product: CASRPGTGTPNTEAFF.

This sequence joins TRBV19 and TRBJ2-7; 8 bases map to TRBD2. The CDR3 is 15 residues long. Germline V CDR1 and CDR2: LNHDA, SQIVND (reference sequence). V trimming: 3 bases; J trimming: 0 bases; junction bases outside the gene matches: 4. The CDR3 spells CASSILAGSSYEQYF. Here the CDR3 DNA reads TGTGCCAGTAGTATCCTAGCGGGTAGCTCCTACGAGCAGTACTTC.

The rearrangement joins TRBV12-3 or TRBV12-4 to TRBJ1-4, with D possibly matching TRBD1 (5 bases). This CDR3 is built from 13 residues. V was pared by 4 bases and J by 5 bases, with 8 bases between. CDR3 nucleotide sequence: TGTGCCAGCAGTTCCCGACAGAATGAAAAACTGTTTTTT. Protein product: CASSSRQNEKLFF.

The genes are TRBV7-8 and TRBJ1-4; D gene ambiguous. The CDR3 extends over 13 amino acids. Trimming took off 1 base at V and 8 bases at J, with 8 bases between the two ends. The germline CDR1 and CDR2 sequences are SGHVS and FQNEAQ. CDR3 protein: CASSLGYSEKLFF. The CDR3 nucleotides read TGTGCCAGCAGCTTAGGGTACAGCGAAAAACTGTTTTTT.

In regard to this clone: Distinct nucleotide sequences in the sample also encode this CDR3. This chain uses TRBV28 with TRBJ1-1; D is ambiguous. Germline V lookup: CDR1 MDHEN, CDR2 SYDVKM. CDR3 size: 12 residues. V was pared by 6 bases and J by 1 base, with 6 bases between. CDR3: CASRTGNTEAFF. The DNA of the CDR3 is TGTGCCAGCAGGACGGGGAACACTGAAGCTTTCTTT. Based on the CDR3 plus reference TRBV28 and TRBJ1-1, the full variable domain is DVKVTQSSRYLVKRTGEKVFLECVQDMDHENMFWYRQDPGLGLRLIYFSYDVKMKEKGDIPEGYSVSREKKERFSLILESASTNQTSMYLCASRTGNTEAFFGQGTRLTVV.

The rearrangement joins TRBV9 to TRBJ2-1; 8 bases map to TRBD2. The CDR3 runs 15 residues. Germline V CDR1 and CDR2: SGDLS, YYNGEE. V lost 0 bases and J lost 5; bases outside the gene matches: 4. The CDR3 reads CASSVAPAGDNEQFF. The CDR3 region has the DNA TGTGCCAGCAGCGTAGCTCCAGCGGGGGACAATGAGCAGTTCTTC.

This clone turned up a few times. The junction differs from germline at one of its ends, possibly a read error. The V call is TRBV6-5, the J call TRBJ2-4; a possible D gene is TRBD1 (6 bases). The CDR3 contains 16 residues. From germline, CDR1 is MNHEY and CDR2 SVGAGI. The chain's CDR3 is CASIYDRSLAKNIQYF. The CDR3 coding sequence is TGTGCCAGCATTTACGACAGGTCACTAGCCAAAAACATTCAGTACTTC.

The chain recombines TRBV29-1 with TRBJ2-3, with D tentatively TRBD1 or TRBD2 (5 bases each). CDR3 length equals 15 residues. Trimming left V 7 bases short and J 1 base short, with 18 bases between. Germline values: CDR1 SQVTM, CDR2 ANQGSEA. CDR3 nucleotide sequence: TGCAGCGCCTATCCCGGGACCGGAGGCACAGATACGCAGTATTTT. It specifies CSAYPGTGGTDTQYF.

For the CDR3, the DNA is TGTGCCAGAAGCTTGCGGAGCTCCTATAATTCACCCCTCCACTTT. Protein: CARSLRSSYNSPLHF. The gene calls are TRBV5-3 and TRBJ1-6; D gene unclear. TRBV5-3 is marked as an open reading frame, function uncertain. The CDR3 is 15 residues long. V dropped 1 base and J dropped 0 bases, with 5 bases sitting between them.

V usage is TRBV19 and J usage is TRBJ2-1, with D possibly being TRBD1 (5 bases). CDR1 and CDR2 (germline): LNHDA, SQIVND (reference sequence). Trimming pared 3 bases from V and 4 bases from J, leaving 13 bases between. The CDR3 loop spans 15 amino acids. The CDR3 DNA reads as TGTGCCAGTAGTATGGATTCAGGGTCTTACAATGAGCAGTTCTTC. As protein: CASSMDSGSYNEQFF.

DNA for the CDR3: TGTGCCAGTAGTATAGCCGACAGAACGGGTGGCTACACCTTC. Encoded protein: CASSIADRTGGYTF. This rearrangement joins TRBV19 to TRBJ1-2; D may be TRBD1 (5 bases). This CDR3 region has 14 residues. V was pared by 1 base and J by 7 bases, with 13 bases between. Germline V gene lookup returns CDR1 LNHDA and CDR2 SQIVND (reference sequence).

The chain is built from TRBV19 and TRBJ2-5, with TRBD2 matching over 12 bases. CDR1 and CDR2 (germline): LNHDA, SQIVND (reference sequence). With 5 bases clipped from V and 5 bases from J, the junction kept 9 bases outside the gene matches. The CDR3 is made up of 16 amino acids. This CDR3 is CASSVWTSGTGETQYF. In DNA, the CDR3 is TGTGCCAGTAGTGTATGGACTAGCGGGACGGGGGAGACCCAGTACTTC.

V is TRBV11-3 and J is TRBJ2-2, with D possibly TRBD2 on 6 matching bases. Trimming took 2 bases from V and 8 from J, leaving 12 bases between them. Germline CDR1 and CDR2: SGHNT and YENEEA. The CDR3 runs to 14 residues. CDR3: CASSLRGGAGELFF. CDR3 DNA sequence: TGTGCCAGCAGCTTAAGAGGCGGGGCTGGGGAGCTGTTTTTT.

This clone was recorded a few times. The chain links TRBV27 to TRBJ1-2, with 9 bases identical to TRBD1. V dropped 2 bases and J dropped 6; count of bases not matched to a gene: 7. Germline values: CDR1 MNHEY, CDR2 SMNVEV (reference sequence). The CDR3 spans 15 residues. Written as DNA, the CDR3 is TGTGCCAGCAGTTTAGGGTGGACAGGGGAGCATGGCTACACCTTC. Translated: CASSLGWTGEHGYTF.

A single count supports this clone. The chain employs TRBV18 and TRBJ2-1; 8 positions match TRBD2. Looked up from germline, CDR1 is KGHSH and CDR2 is LQKENI. V lost 0 bases, J lost 1 base, and 2 bases stayed unmatched. The CDR3 is made up of 16 amino acids. In nucleotides, the CDR3 is TGTGCCAGCTCACCACCAGCTAGCGGGTCCTACAATGAGCAGTTCTTC. This encodes CASSPPASGSYNEQFF. Combining the CDR3 with reference TRBV18 and TRBJ2-1 gives the whole variable domain NAGVMQNPRHLVRRRGQEARLRCSPMKGHSHVYWYRQLPEEGLKFMVYLQKENIIDESGMPKERFSAEFPKEGPSILRIQQVVRGDSAAYFCASSPPASGSYNEQFFGPGTRLTVL.

For the CDR3, the DNA is TGTGCCACCAGCAGAGATCGGGACAGCTCCTATAATTCACCCCTCCACTTT. It specifies CATSRDRDSSYNSPLHF. The chain recombines TRBV15 with TRBJ1-6; TRBD1 matches at 7 bases. Per germline, CDR1 LNHNV and CDR2 YYDKDF (reference sequence). V gave up 0 bases and J gave up 0 bases; unmatched junction bases: 2. CDR3 size: 17 residues.

This chain joins TRBV19 and TRBJ1-4; TRBD1 is a possible D gene (5 bases). V shed 4 bases and J shed 7 bases, with 16 bases lying between them. CDR3 size: 15 residues. Germline values: CDR1 LNHDA, CDR2 SQIVND (reference sequence). CDR3 nucleotide sequence: TGTGCCAGTAGTAAACGGGACCCACGGGGTGAAAAACTGTTTTTT. It is translated as CASSKRDPRGEKLFF.

The CDR3 sequence: CASSEGSAQYF. CDR3 nucleotide sequence: TGTGCCAGCAGTGAAGGGAGCGCGCAGTATTTT. The J gene is TRBJ2-3, the V gene TRBV6-1; D call uncertain. CDR1 and CDR2 from the germline V gene are MNHNS and SASEGT. V lost 1 base and J 10 bases, leaving 6 bases between the germline ends. The CDR3 extends over 11 amino acids.

The chain joins TRBV12-3 or TRBV12-4 to TRBJ2-5; 9 nucleotides align to TRBD1. The ends lost 7 bases at V and 4 bases at J; junction bases unmatched: 4. The CDR3 length is 13 residues. The CDR3 loop reads CASTRQGGETQYF. CDR3 nucleotides: TGTGCCAGCACCCGACAGGGGGGAGAGACCCAGTACTTC.

The chain joins TRBV4-1 to TRBJ1-1; TRBD1 matches at 9 bases. With 4 bases clipped from V and 2 bases from J, the junction kept 5 bases outside the gene matches. CDR3 size: 15 residues. CDR1 is MGHRA and CDR2 is YSYEKL in the germline V gene. CDR3 sequence reads: CASSPPGQGNTEAFF. The CDR3 DNA reads as TGCGCCAGCAGCCCCCCGGGACAGGGAAACACTGAAGCTTTCTTT.

The gene calls are TRBV21-1 and TRBJ2-1; the table assigns TRBD2, which was not confirmed against the DNA. TRBV21-1 has pseudogene status. CDR3 size: 16 residues. The DNA of the CDR3 is TGTGCCAGCAGCAAAACTAGCGGGAGCTCCTACAATGAGCAGTTCTTC. Translated: CASSKTSGSSYNEQFF.

The genes are TRBV5-1 and TRBJ1-2; D remains unclear. V was cut by 0 bases and J by 5 bases, with 11 bases left in between. The V gene's germline CDR1 is SGHRS and CDR2 YFSETQ. The length of the CDR3 is 14 residues. The DNA of the CDR3 is TGCGCCAGCAGCTTGGAGTCTCAGAATTATGGCTACACCTTC. Residues: CASSLESQNYGYTF.

The chain recombines TRBV7-6 with TRBJ2-1; 10 bases agree with TRBD2. Germline V gene data show CDR1 as SGHVS and CDR2 as FNYEAQ. Trimming removed 3 bases from V and 1 base from J; junction bases left unmatched: 3. The CDR3 has 16 amino acids. The CDR3 DNA reads TGTGCCAGCAGCTTGTTAGCGGGGGGATCCTACAATGAGCAGTTCTTC. Encoded protein: CASSLLAGGSYNEQFF.

The J gene is TRBJ2-7, the V gene TRBV30; 10 nucleotides match TRBD1. V shed 3 bases and J 5 bases; nucleotides not matched to a gene: 4. This CDR3 has 13 residues. Germline V gene lookup returns CDR1 GTSNPN and CDR2 SVGIG (reference sequence). The CDR3 DNA reads as TGTGCCTGGAGGGGACAGGGGAGCCACGAGCAGTACTTC. Translated, it gives CAWRGQGSHEQYF.